Following are 23 T cell receptor beta chains from one sample sequenced in a study of shared clonotypes between healthy human individuals. The naive CD8 population came from CD45RO-negative cells selected for CCR7, without terminally differentiated effector memory CD45RA+ cells. The table came from immunoSEQ multiplex PCR; TCRdb's copy has only in-frame clones and leaves some out. The sample consists of hundreds of thousands of clones, roughly 96% of them appearing once. The sequenced sample was naive CD8+ T cells sorted from blood. These receptors were obtained from a woman younger than 45 in good health.

This chain connects TRBV28 to TRBJ1-4; D is ambiguous. CDR1 is MDHEN, CDR2 SYDVKM, per germline. There are 14 residues in the CDR3. V was shortened by 5 bases and J by 3 bases, with 10 bases between the two germline ends. The CDR3: CASSPDGPNEKLFF. In DNA form, the CDR3 reads TGTGCCAGCAGTCCTGACGGACCTAATGAAAAACTGTTTTTT.

The V call is TRBV7-9, the J call TRBJ2-7; 8 bases fit TRBD2. The CDR3 covers 17 residues. Germline assignment: CDR1 SEHNR and CDR2 FQNEAQ (reference sequence). With 5 bases clipped from V and 0 bases from J, the junction kept 12 bases outside the gene matches. CDR3 residues: CASSGAAGAGLSYEQYF. The CDR3, as DNA: TGTGCCAGCAGCGGTGCAGCGGGAGCCGGCCTCTCCTACGAGCAGTACTTC.

The chain employs TRBV29-1 and TRBJ1-3; D possibly corresponds to TRBD1 (5 bases). V was trimmed by 5 bases and J by 0 bases, leaving 11 bases between them. This CDR3 region has 14 residues. Per the germline V gene, CDR1 is SQVTM and CDR2 is ANQGSEA. The CDR3 here is CSVQTVSSGNTIYF. CDR3 in DNA: TGCAGCGTTCAGACAGTTAGCTCTGGAAACACCATATATTTT. Using reference TRBV29-1 and TRBJ1-3 for the parts outside the CDR3, the full variable domain is SAVISQKPSRDICQRGTSLTIQCQVDSQVTMMFWYRQQPGQSLTLIATANQGSEATYESGFVIDKFPISRPNLTFSTLTVSNMSPEDSSIYLCSVQTVSSGNTIYFGEGSWLTVV.

The CDR3 is CATSRAPSGRPQETQYF. The CDR3 nucleotides are TGTGCCACCAGCAGAGCCCCCAGCGGGAGACCCCAAGAGACCCAGTACTTC. This rearrangement joins TRBV15 to TRBJ2-5, with 8 bases matching TRBD2. This CDR3 is built from 17 residues. Unmatched junction bases numbered 8, after V lost 1 base and J lost 1 base. Germline lookup yields CDR1 LNHNV and CDR2 YYDKDF (reference sequence).

The chain couples TRBV28 to TRBJ1-5; D is perhaps TRBD1 (6 bases). V lost 7 bases, J lost 5 bases, and 15 bases lay in between. Germline V gene lookup returns CDR1 MDHEN and CDR2 SYDVKM. The CDR3 runs to 14 residues. The CDR3 DNA follows: TGTGCCAGCACCCCACAGGGCAGATATCAGCCCCAGCATTTT. Encoded protein: CASTPQGRYQPQHF.

The chain joins TRBV29-1 to TRBJ2-1; TRBD2 might be the D (6 bases). Germline V gives CDR1 SQVTM, CDR2 ANQGSEA. CDR3 length: 12 residues. The V gene lost 7 bases and the J gene lost 5 bases, with 12 bases spanning the gap. The CDR3 loop reads CSAGLRNNEQFF. DNA for the CDR3: TGCAGCGCGGGACTTCGGAACAATGAGCAGTTCTTC.

V usage is TRBV5-4 and J usage is TRBJ2-7; no firm D call. V dropped 0 bases and J dropped 10 bases, with 14 bases sitting between them. The germline CDR1 and CDR2 sequences are SGHNT and YYREEE (reference sequence). The CDR3 runs to 13 residues. This chain's CDR3 is CASSLEVNAEQYF. CDR3 DNA: TGTGCCAGCAGCTTGGAGGTAAACGCCGAACAGTACTTC.

This chain joins TRBV30 and TRBJ1-1, with 8 bases lining up with TRBD1. The CDR3 is 13 amino acids. Germline V gene data show CDR1 as GTSNPN and CDR2 as SVGIG (reference sequence). After removal of 8 bases from V and 5 bases from J, the junction contained 10 bases not matched to a gene. CDR3 DNA sequence: TGTGCCGGCAGGGGGCGCGGGTCGACTGAAGCTTTCTTT. Translated, it gives CAGRGRGSTEAFF.

The V call is TRBV11-2, the J call TRBJ1-5; TRBD1 matches at 9 bases. The V gene's germline CDR1 is SGHAT and CDR2 FQNNGV. The trim removed 0 bases at V and 7 bases at J, leaving 4 bases unmatched. This CDR3 has 15 residues. The chain's CDR3 is CASSLEGTGFQPQHF. The CDR3 DNA is TGTGCCAGCAGCTTAGAAGGGACAGGGTTCCAGCCCCAGCATTTT.

This clone was recorded a few times. The V and J genes are TRBV9 and TRBJ1-1; D is ambiguous. Trimming shortened V by 4 bases and J by 1 base, and 11 bases separated the two germline ends. The CDR3 covers 14 residues. Germline V lookup: CDR1 SGDLS, CDR2 YYNGEE. The CDR3 spells CASSSRHTNTEAFF. In DNA form, the CDR3 reads TGTGCCAGCAGCTCCCGACACACGAACACTGAAGCTTTCTTT.

The V gene is TRBV4-2, the J gene TRBJ2-3, with TRBD2 matching over 8 bases. Germline CDR1 LGHNA, CDR2 YNFKEQ. Germline trimming cut 0 bases from V and 1 base from J; bases unmatched to any gene: 9. This CDR3 region has 18 residues. CDR3 residues: CASSQEARAGGGTDTQYF. CDR3 nucleotides: TGTGCCAGCAGCCAAGAAGCCCGGGCGGGAGGAGGCACAGATACGCAGTATTTT.

The chain links TRBV7-7 to TRBJ2-3; D not resolved. Germline V gives CDR1 SSHAT, CDR2 FNYEAQ (reference sequence). CDR3 length equals 14 residues. Deletions cut 4 bases from V and 0 bases from J, with 8 bases between. CDR3 sequence: CASSSHSSTDTQYF. As DNA, the CDR3 is TGTGCCAGCAGCTCACATTCTAGCACAGATACGCAGTATTTT.

J is TRBJ1-1 and V is TRBV19; TRBD1 is a possible D gene (5 bases). Germline CDR1 is LNHDA and CDR2 is SQIVND (reference sequence). The length of the CDR3 is 15 residues. Trimming pared 3 bases from V and 5 bases from J, leaving 16 bases between. CDR3 coding DNA: TGTGCCAGTAGTATTCTACCGGGGGGGGGAACTGAAGCTTTCTTT. Translated, it gives CASSILPGGGTEAFF.

The J gene is TRBJ2-7, the V gene TRBV28; D is unresolved. V gave up 4 bases and J gave up 3 bases, with 10 bases separating them. The CDR3 extends over 13 amino acids. Germline V gene sequence: CDR1 MDHEN, CDR2 SYDVKM. CDR3 loop: CASSYAVDYEQYF. CDR3 bases: TGTGCCAGCAGTTATGCGGTTGACTACGAGCAGTACTTC.

V usage is TRBV6-5 and J usage is TRBJ1-1; 8 bases align to TRBD1. This CDR3 contains 14 residues. Germline V gives CDR1 MNHEY, CDR2 SVGAGI. The ends lost 7 bases at V and 1 base at J; junction bases unmatched: 5. The CDR3 DNA reads as TGTGCCAGCAAAACGGGACAGGCGAACACTGAAGCTTTCTTT. Protein sequence: CASKTGQANTEAFF.

This clone appeared a few times. The chain uses TRBV30 and TRBJ2-1; no definite D call. Germline values: CDR1 GTSNPN, CDR2 SVGIG (reference sequence). The CDR3 sequence is 15 residues long. V lost 3 bases and J 8 bases, leaving 20 bases between the germline ends. In nucleotides, the CDR3 is TGTGCCTGGAGGTCCGGGCTGGGCCTTGTAGATGAGCAGTTCTTC. This sequence encodes CAWRSGLGLVDEQFF.

This chain joins TRBV6-5 and TRBJ2-1; D gene unclear. The CDR3 runs to 12 residues. The V gene's germline CDR1 is MNHEY and CDR2 SVGAGI. The germline V and J ends were trimmed by 4 bases and 8 bases, with 9 bases remaining between them. The CDR3 DNA follows: TGTGCCAGCAGTTCCAACTTGTATGAGCAGTTCTTC. This encodes CASSSNLYEQFF.

The chain carries TRBV11-2 and TRBJ2-7; 9 bases fit TRBD2. J was trimmed by 6 bases and V by 0 bases; bases with no gene match: 18. Germline CDR1 reads SGHAT; CDR2 reads FQNNGV. This CDR3 spans 19 amino acids. CDR3 sequence (DNA): TGTGCCAGCAGCTTAGACCCTCTTTCGTGGCGGGAGGGCCTCGGCGAGCAGTACTTC. Translating it yields CASSLDPLSWREGLGEQYF.

J is TRBJ2-2 and V is TRBV15, with 7 bases that match TRBD1. The CDR3 contains 15 residues. Per the germline V gene, CDR1 is LNHNV and CDR2 is YYDKDF (reference sequence). V gave up 5 bases and J gave up 3 bases; unmatched junction bases: 6. The CDR3 reads CATSWITGDTGELFF. CDR3 DNA sequence: TGTGCCACCAGCTGGATTACAGGGGACACCGGGGAGCTGTTTTTT.

The chain combines TRBV28 with TRBJ1-5, with 9 nucleotides matching TRBD1. The CDR3 has 18 residues. V shed 11 bases, J shed 7 bases, and the junction held 24 bases outside the gene matches. Germline values: CDR1 MDHEN, CDR2 SYDVKM. The CDR3 bases are TGTGCCGGTCAACAGGGGGCGCGGTCTATAGGTGCCGGACAGCCCCAGCATTTT. As protein: CAGQQGARSIGAGQPQHF.

V usage is TRBV28 and J usage is TRBJ2-1; TRBD1 matches at 7 bases. Germline V lookup: CDR1 MDHEN, CDR2 SYDVKM. The CDR3 is 14 amino acids. Germline trimming cut 2 bases from V and 9 bases from J; bases unmatched to any gene: 7. CDR3 residues: CASSLLDRDSEQFF. CDR3 sequence (DNA): TGTGCCAGCAGTTTACTCGACAGGGATAGTGAGCAGTTCTTC.

This chain uses TRBV7-9 with TRBJ2-1; D not resolved. The CDR3 covers 13 residues. CDR1 SEHNR and CDR2 FQNEAQ come from the germline V gene (reference sequence). The V end lost 3 bases, the J end lost 5 bases, and 8 bases lay between the germline ends. This CDR3 is CASSFSFNNEQFF. Written as DNA, the CDR3 is TGTGCCAGCAGCTTTAGTTTCAACAATGAGCAGTTCTTC.

The chain recombines TRBV5-1 with TRBJ2-2; D gene uncertain. The CDR3 has 19 residues. Germline loops: CDR1 SGHRS, CDR2 YFSETQ. V gave up 3 bases and J gave up 4 bases, with 25 bases separating them. The CDR3 DNA reads TGCGCCAGCAGCTGGGCCCGGGCCACACCTCGCCCGGGCACCGGGGAGCTGTTTTTT. This gives the protein CASSWARATPRPGTGELFF.